This TCR beta chain was documented in a study of shared clonotypes between healthy human individuals. Trimming removed 4 bases from V and 0 bases from J; junction bases left unmatched: 11. This CDR3 has 21 amino acids. Per the germline V gene, CDR1 is MNHEY and CDR2 is SMNVEV (reference sequence). Naive CD8 isolation took CD45RO-negative cells positively selected for CCR7 and excluded terminally differentiated effector memory CD45RA+ cells. Sequencing used immunoSEQ multiplex PCR; TCRdb keeps in-frame clones, though not all of them. Among over 800,000 clones, 80% to 95% were seen once, and the ten largest hold around 24%.

The chain is built from TRBV27 and TRBJ2-2, with 16 bases aligning to TRBD2. Sequencing was performed on naive CD8+ T cells sorted from blood. This receptor was taken from a man in his thirties or forties in good health. CDR3 DNA sequence: TGTGCCAGCAGTTCCCCGACGGGACTAGCGGGAGGGCGCGCGAACACCGGGGAGCTGTTTTTT. Protein product: CASSSPTGLAGGRANTGELFF.